The 31 T cell receptor beta chains reported below all come from one sample, sequenced in a study of cytomegalovirus exposure and HLA in healthy donors listed by TCRdb under 2017. Libraries were constructed by the immunoSEQ multiplex PCR assay. A mixture of 60 forward primers for TCR Vbeta segments and 13 reverse primers for TCR Jbeta segments was used in the multiplex PCR. Not all clones reach the TCRdb copy of this immuneACCESS table, which keeps in-frame sequences only. Checked studies attribute under half of the gap to unresolved V genes and leave the rest unexplained. The sample has about 130,000 clones on record, around 9% of them singletons. The top ten constitute 6.5% to 9% of the sample. Sample: PBMCs. Source of these receptors: a woman in her thirties or forties in good health and CMV-seropositive.

The gene calls are TRBV11-1 and TRBJ2-7, with 9 bases aligning to TRBD1. Per the germline V gene, CDR1 is SGHAT and CDR2 is FQDESV (reference sequence). V trimming: 0 bases; J trimming: 8 bases; junction bases outside the gene matches: 11. The CDR3 contains 16 residues. CDR3 DNA: TGTGCCAGCAGCTTAGCCCTCGGTTGGACAGGGGAGAAGCAGTACTTC. It encodes CASSLALGWTGEKQYF.

There are a few counts of this clone. The V gene is TRBV19, the J gene TRBJ1-2; D gene uncertain. CDR1 LNHDA and CDR2 SQIVND come from the germline V gene (reference sequence). The CDR3 has 17 amino acids. The V end was cut by 4 bases, the J end by 2 bases, with 20 bases between. The CDR3: CASSRLTDVGSNYGYTF. The CDR3 DNA is TGTGCCAGTAGTAGACTAACGGACGTCGGGTCCAACTATGGCTACACCTTC. The full variable domain, in which reference TRBV19 and TRBJ1-2 provide the parts outside the CDR3, is DGGITQSPKYLFRKEGQNVTLSCEQNLNHDAMYWYRQDPGQGLRLIYYSQIVNDFQKGDIAEGYSVSREKKESFPLTVTSAQKNPTAFYLCASSRLTDVGSNYGYTFGSGTRLTVV.

The chain is built from TRBV18 and TRBJ1-2; 7 bases are a match to TRBD1. V gave up 6 bases and J gave up 4 bases; unmatched junction bases: 5. The germline V gene encodes CDR1 KGHSH and CDR2 LQKENI. The CDR3 extends over 13 amino acids. In DNA, the CDR3 is TGTGCCAGCTCTGAGGACAGGATCTATGGCTACACCTTC. Protein: CASSEDRIYGYTF.

This sequence joins TRBV4-1 and TRBJ2-2; perhaps TRBD1 as D (7 bases). CDR1 is MGHRA and CDR2 is YSYEKL in the germline V gene. V was shortened by 0 bases and J by 5 bases, with 13 bases between the two germline ends. The CDR3 loop spans 16 amino acids. CDR3 region: CASSQEGRGRTGELFF. In DNA form, the CDR3 reads TGCGCCAGCAGCCAAGAGGGCAGGGGGAGGACCGGGGAGCTGTTTTTT.

This clone came up a few times. The chain has TRBV6-4 and TRBJ1-1; D is unresolved. Germline loops: CDR1 MRHNA, CDR2 SNTAGT. This CDR3 spans 14 amino acids. V was pared by 6 bases and J by 2 bases, with 13 bases between. The CDR3 DNA reads TGTGCCAGCAGCCTTGAAGCGGGAAACACTGAAGCTTTCTTT. This gives the protein CASSLEAGNTEAFF.

There are a few counts of this clone. The chain employs TRBV5-1 and TRBJ1-2; the match to TRBD1 covers 7 bases. Germline CDR1 reads SGHRS; CDR2 reads YFSETQ. The V gene end was trimmed by 0 bases and the J gene end by 5 bases; junction bases not matched to a gene: 4. The CDR3 contains 14 residues. The CDR3 DNA sequence: TGCGCCAGCAGCTTGGAGGGGGCCTGGTATGGCTACACCTTC. This gives the protein CASSLEGAWYGYTF.

The CDR3 here is CASTRTSGGAPDTQYF. The CDR3 DNA follows: TGCGCCAGCACCCGGACTAGCGGGGGGGCCCCAGATACGCAGTATTTT. The gene calls are TRBV5-1 and TRBJ2-3; 15 bases are a match to TRBD2. The junction had 6 bases not matched to a gene; V was cut back by 6 bases and J by 4 bases. The CDR3 runs to 16 residues. Per germline, CDR1 SGHRS and CDR2 YFSETQ.

This clone has just a few counts. The V call is TRBV19, the J call TRBJ2-7; 7 positions agree with TRBD2. V shed 2 bases, J shed 1 base, and the junction held 5 bases outside the gene matches. The CDR3 contains 15 residues. Germline CDR1 and CDR2: LNHDA and SQIVND (reference sequence). The CDR3 coding sequence is TGTGCCAGTAGTATAACGGGGGGAATGTCCTACGAGCAGTACTTC. The encoded protein is CASSITGGMSYEQYF. Full variable domain (missing parts from reference TRBV19 and TRBJ2-7): DGGITQSPKYLFRKEGQNVTLSCEQNLNHDAMYWYRQDPGQGLRLIYYSQIVNDFQKGDIAEGYSVSREKKESFPLTVTSAQKNPTAFYLCASSITGGMSYEQYFGPGTRLTVT.

This clone has more than one count but fewer than ten. CDR3 residues: CASSGGGNEQFF. The DNA of the CDR3 is TGTGCCAGCAGCGGGGGAGGAAATGAGCAGTTCTTC. The J gene is TRBJ2-1, the V gene TRBV7-2, with D possibly TRBD2 on 6 matching bases. The CDR3 length is 12 residues. V was shortened by 5 bases and J by 7 bases, with 9 bases between the two germline ends. Germline loops: CDR1 SGHTA, CDR2 FQGNSA.

This clone was seen only a few times. The chain couples TRBV2 to TRBJ2-7, with D possibly being TRBD1 (5 bases). This CDR3 spans 12 amino acids. Germline V CDR1 and CDR2: SNHLY, FYNNEI. V shed 6 bases and J shed 3 bases, with 9 bases lying between them. The CDR3 DNA is TGTGCCAGCAGGACAGATAACTACGAGCAGTACTTC. Protein product: CASRTDNYEQYF.

This clone was detected a few times. The chain joins TRBV4-3 to TRBJ1-3, with D unclear. Trimming removed 1 base at V and 8 bases at J, with 12 bases between. The germline gives CDR1 LGHNA, CDR2 YSLEER. The CDR3 totals 14 residues. The CDR3 loop is CASSQGIDRDTIYF. The DNA for the CDR3 is TGCGCCAGCAGCCAAGGCATAGACCGGGACACCATATATTTT.

CDR3 bases: TGTGCCAGCCTCTATGCGGGGACCCAGTACTTC. Translated, it gives CASLYAGTQYF. The chain joins TRBV2 to TRBJ2-5, with D possibly TRBD2 on 5 matching bases. V dropped 8 bases and J dropped 7 bases, with 11 bases sitting between them. Looked up from germline, CDR1 is SNHLY and CDR2 is FYNNEI. The CDR3 is made up of 11 amino acids.

The V gene is TRBV19, the J gene TRBJ1-1; possibly TRBD1 for D (5 bases). Between the trimmed V and J ends, which lost 1 base and 1 base, there was a span of 10 bases. Germline V CDR1 and CDR2: LNHDA, SQIVND (reference sequence). This CDR3 contains 15 residues. CDR3 residues: CASSIGGGGNTEAFF. For the CDR3, the DNA is TGTGCCAGTAGTATAGGGGGGGGAGGGAACACTGAAGCTTTCTTT.

This clone occurred a few times. At one boundary the junction diverges from the germline segment, which might be a read error. CDR3 loop: CASRPRGLGLHF. CDR3 DNA: TGTGCCAGCAGGCCTAGGGGCTTGGGGCTGCACTTC. The gene calls are TRBV6-5 and TRBJ2-5, with D tentatively TRBD1 (5 bases). The CDR3 contains 12 residues. Germline V gene lookup returns CDR1 MNHEY and CDR2 SVGAGI.

This clone has more than one count but fewer than ten. J is TRBJ1-5 and V is TRBV5-1; D gene uncertain. CDR3 size: 15 residues. Per the germline V gene, CDR1 is SGHRS and CDR2 is YFSETQ. Deletions cut 0 bases from V and 0 bases from J, with 7 bases between. CDR3 region: CASSLGLHSNQPQHF. In DNA, the CDR3 is TGCGCCAGCAGCTTGGGACTTCATAGCAATCAGCCCCAGCATTTT.

The rearrangement uses TRBV15 and TRBJ2-2; D remains ambiguous. Germline V gene lookup returns CDR1 LNHNV and CDR2 YYDKDF (reference sequence). The CDR3 loop spans 14 amino acids. The ends were cut back, 0 bases at V and 8 bases at J, with 10 bases in the middle. The CDR3 DNA sequence: TGTGCCACCAGCAGAGAAAGAGGAGCAGGGGAGCTGTTTTTT. This encodes CATSRERGAGELFF.

The table lists this clone with a few counts. The chain couples TRBV6-1 to TRBJ2-2; D gene uncertain. Trimming cost V 0 bases and J 4 bases, with 12 bases left between them. Germline CDR1 MNHNS, CDR2 SASEGT. The CDR3 totals 16 residues. The CDR3 sequence is CASSEAAGLLTGELFF. The CDR3 nucleotides are TGTGCCAGCAGTGAAGCGGCTGGCCTCCTCACCGGGGAGCTGTTTTTT.

This chain connects TRBV7-2 to TRBJ2-3, with 7 bases fitting TRBD2. CDR3 size: 14 residues. The germline V gene encodes CDR1 SGHTA and CDR2 FQGNSA. V lost 5 bases to trimming and J lost 0 bases; unmatched junction nucleotides: 2. Here the CDR3 DNA reads TGTGCCAGCAGCCCGCGGGAGAGCACAGATACGCAGTATTTT. Its translation: CASSPRESTDTQYF.

This chain joins TRBV7-7 and TRBJ1-4, with D uncertain. The CDR3 has 13 residues. Germline V lookup: CDR1 SSHAT, CDR2 FNYEAQ (reference sequence). The V end lost 5 bases, the J end lost 5 bases, and 9 bases lay between the germline ends. In DNA form, the CDR3 reads TGTGCCAGCAGCGAACAGCCGAATGAAAAACTGTTTTTT. It translates to CASSEQPNEKLFF.

This chain links TRBV5-4 with TRBJ1-1; D unresolved. In germline, CDR1 is SGHNT, CDR2 YYREEE (reference sequence). The CDR3 runs to 16 residues. The V end was cut by 0 bases, the J end by 6 bases, with 18 bases between. The CDR3 DNA sequence: TGTGCCAGCAGCTTGGACGGGCTCGGGAGTGTGGCTGAAGCTTTCTTT. This codes for CASSLDGLGSVAEAFF.

The chain is built from TRBV6-6 and TRBJ1-4; TRBD1 is a possible D gene (6 bases). This CDR3 region has 16 residues. V lost 5 bases and J lost 2, with 15 bases in between. Per the germline V gene, CDR1 is MNHNY and CDR2 is SVGAGI (reference sequence). CDR3 sequence: CASSLSTGSTNEKLFF. In nucleotides, the CDR3 is TGTGCCAGCAGTCTGAGTACAGGGAGCACTAATGAAAAACTGTTTTTT.

This clone showed up just a few times. This rearrangement joins TRBV27 to TRBJ1-1; a weak D match, TRBD1 (5 bases). The CDR3 covers 11 residues. With 4 bases removed from V and 6 bases from J, the gap between germline ends came to 6 bases. The germline V gene has CDR1 MNHEY and CDR2 SMNVEV (reference sequence). The CDR3 DNA reads TGTGCCAGCAGTTGGGGGGCTGAAGCTTTCTTT. Protein sequence: CASSWGAEAFF.

The CDR3 DNA reads TGTGCCATCGGACCAGGGGGGCCCACAGATACGCAGTATTTT. Translating it yields CAIGPGGPTDTQYF. V gene TRBV10-3 combines with J gene TRBJ2-3, with a weak D call TRBD1 (7 bases). Trimming took 8 bases from V and 2 from J, leaving 14 bases between them. Germline V gene lookup returns CDR1 ENHRY and CDR2 SYGVKD. CDR3 length equals 14 residues.

This chain connects TRBV5-1 to TRBJ2-2; 11 bases align to TRBD2. J was trimmed by 2 bases and V by 0 bases; bases with no gene match: 6. The CDR3 contains 18 residues. Germline loops: CDR1 SGHRS, CDR2 YFSETQ. CDR3 sequence: CASSLVPSGGINTGELFF. The CDR3 coding sequence is TGCGCCAGCAGCTTGGTCCCTAGCGGGGGGATAAACACCGGGGAGCTGTTTTTT.

This clone showed up just a few times. The J gene is TRBJ1-6, the V gene TRBV2; D is possibly TRBD1 (6 bases). This CDR3 has 14 residues. With 4 bases removed from V and 10 bases from J, the gap between germline ends came to 14 bases. CDR1 and CDR2 (germline): SNHLY, FYNNEI. CDR3 sequence (DNA): TGTGCCAGCAGTGGGGCAGGGGTAGGATCACCCCTCCACTTT. Translated, it gives CASSGAGVGSPLHF.

This clone was counted only a few times. The rearrangement links TRBV27 to TRBJ2-7, with D perhaps TRBD2 (5 bases). The CDR3 has 16 amino acids. Trimming removed 2 bases at V and 0 bases at J, with 14 bases between. CDR1 and CDR2 (germline): MNHEY, SMNVEV (reference sequence). CDR3 in DNA: TGTGCCAGCAGTTTACTAAGGGAGAGGAGCTCCTACGAGCAGTACTTC. It is translated as CASSLLRERSSYEQYF.

The chain links TRBV6-5 to TRBJ2-2, with a tentative D call TRBD2 (5 bases). Germline V gives CDR1 MNHEY, CDR2 SVGAGI. The CDR3 loop spans 16 amino acids. The germline V and J ends were trimmed by 0 bases and 4 bases, with 12 bases remaining between them. CDR3 in DNA: TGTGCCAGCAGTTACTCGAAAAGAGGGTCCACCGGGGAGCTGTTTTTT. Residues: CASSYSKRGSTGELFF.

The genes are TRBV2 and TRBJ1-2; 7 bases align to TRBD1. With 3 bases clipped from V and 4 bases from J, the junction kept 11 bases outside the gene matches. CDR3 length: 16 amino acids. CDR1 SNHLY and CDR2 FYNNEI come from the germline V gene. The CDR3 bases are TGTGCCAGCAGTGACACAGGGTCAGGGGGTACCTATGGCTACACCTTC. Protein product: CASSDTGSGGTYGYTF.

J is TRBJ2-1 and V is TRBV4-1; 8 positions match TRBD2. V was pared by 6 bases and J by 8 bases, with 15 bases of the junction left unmatched. The CDR3 covers 16 residues. Germline V gene sequence: CDR1 MGHRA, CDR2 YSYEKL. The CDR3 nucleotides read TGCGCCAGCAGTCCAGGACGCGGGGGGCGTTACGATGAGCAGTTCTTC. Translating gives CASSPGRGGRYDEQFF.

This clone was picked up a small number of times. The chain uses TRBV25-1 and TRBJ1-1; D is undetermined. Germline CDR1 reads MGHDK; CDR2 reads SYGVNS. The CDR3 runs 15 residues. V was clipped by 3 bases and J by 5 bases, with 16 bases between them. In DNA, the CDR3 is TGTGCCAGCAGTGATGACACCTCCGGTGGGACTGAAGCTTTCTTT. Its protein product is CASSDDTSGGTEAFF.

This clone was seen more than once but under ten times. V and J are TRBV10-1 and TRBJ2-3, with 14 positions matching TRBD2. CDR1 is WNHNN and CDR2 is SYGVQD in the germline V gene (reference sequence). With V trimmed by 6 bases and J by 2 bases, 13 bases remained unmatched. This CDR3 spans 19 amino acids. As DNA, the CDR3 is TGCGCCAGCAGGGGGACTAGCGGGGGACCCCGCGTACCCACAGATACGCAGTATTTT. Amino acids: CASRGTSGGPRVPTDTQYF.